This entry is about one T cell receptor (beta chain). Its target is not known. This sample was taken from a study of cytomegalovirus exposure and HLA in healthy donors. Across the whole study: A previous analysis identified 95 million to 120 million unique TCR beta sequences derived from approximately 190 million T cells.

The CDR3 sequence is 16 residues long. Germline CDR1 is SGDLS and CDR2 is YYNGEE. The ends lost 4 bases at V and 8 bases at J; junction bases unmatched: 10. Study-wide points: Associated with HLA alleles at 0.05 false discovery rate in a later analysis were about 17,000 TCR beta sequences.

A multiplex PCR was run with 60 Vbeta primers and 13 Jbeta primers. TCRdb keeps only in-frame clones here, not all; method: immunoSEQ multiplex PCR. The sample consists of 68,000 or so clones, around four fifths of them appearing once. The chain uses TRBV9 and TRBJ2-1; TRBD2 agrees at 12 bases. This clonotype was obtained from a woman aged 25-40 years in good health and CMV-seronegative. What was sequenced was PBMCs. The CDR3 region is CASSPGLAGWSDEQFF. The CDR3 DNA is TGTGCCAGCAGCCCCGGACTAGCGGGATGGAGCGATGAGCAGTTCTTC.